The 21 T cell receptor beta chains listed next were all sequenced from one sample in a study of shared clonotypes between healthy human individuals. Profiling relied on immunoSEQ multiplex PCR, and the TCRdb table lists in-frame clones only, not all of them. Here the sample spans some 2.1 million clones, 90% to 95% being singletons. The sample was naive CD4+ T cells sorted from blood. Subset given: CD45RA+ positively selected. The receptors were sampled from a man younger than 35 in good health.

The CDR3 here is CASSSTRQGGDYEQYF. CDR3 nucleotide sequence: TGTGCCAGCAGTTCCACGAGACAGGGTGGCGACTACGAGCAGTACTTC. The rearrangement uses TRBV6-6 and TRBJ2-7; 7 bases align to TRBD1. V gave up 4 bases and J gave up 3 bases; unmatched junction bases: 12. The CDR3 has 16 amino acids. Germline CDR1 reads MNHNY; CDR2 reads SVGAGI (reference sequence).

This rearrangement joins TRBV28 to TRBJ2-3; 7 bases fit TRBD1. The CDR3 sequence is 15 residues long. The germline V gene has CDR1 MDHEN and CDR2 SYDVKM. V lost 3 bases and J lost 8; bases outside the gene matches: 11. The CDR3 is CASSFGDRPLGTQYF. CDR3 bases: TGTGCCAGCAGTTTCGGGGACAGACCCCTAGGTACGCAGTATTTT. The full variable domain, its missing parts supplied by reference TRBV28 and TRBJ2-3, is DVKVTQSSRYLVKRTGEKVFLECVQDMDHENMFWYRQDPGLGLRLIYFSYDVKMKEKGDIPEGYSVSREKKERFSLILESASTNQTSMYLCASSFGDRPLGTQYFGPGTRLTVL.

This CDR3 reads CASSPIAGPGRANTGELFF. Here the CDR3 DNA reads TGTGCCAGCTCACCGATTGCAGGACCGGGACGGGCGAACACCGGGGAGCTGTTTTTT. The chain joins TRBV18 to TRBJ2-2; D may be TRBD1 or TRBD2 (5 bases each). Deletions cut 3 bases from V and 0 bases from J, with 20 bases between. CDR1 and CDR2 (germline): KGHSH, LQKENI. This CDR3 is 19 amino acids long.

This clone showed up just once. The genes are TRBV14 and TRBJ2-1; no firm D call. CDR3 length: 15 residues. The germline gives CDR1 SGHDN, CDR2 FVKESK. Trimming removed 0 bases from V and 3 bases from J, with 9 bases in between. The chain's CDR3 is CASSQDGWGYNEQFF. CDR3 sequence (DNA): TGTGCCAGCAGCCAAGATGGTTGGGGCTACAATGAGCAGTTCTTC.

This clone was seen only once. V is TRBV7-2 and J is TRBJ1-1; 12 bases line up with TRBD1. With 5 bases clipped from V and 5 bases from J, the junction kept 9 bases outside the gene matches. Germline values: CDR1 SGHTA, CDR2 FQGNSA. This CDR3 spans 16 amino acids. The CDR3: CASSIPGTGGRTEAFF. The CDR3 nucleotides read TGTGCCAGCAGCATTCCCGGGACAGGGGGCCGAACTGAAGCTTTCTTT.

As DNA, the CDR3 is TGCGCCAGCAGCAATGACGGGACAGGGTTATTTGGCTACACCTTC. Translation: CASSNDGTGLFGYTF. The gene calls are TRBV5-1 and TRBJ1-2; 9 bases fit TRBD1. J gave up 7 bases and V 4 bases, and 11 bases lay outside the gene matches. Germline V gives CDR1 SGHRS, CDR2 YFSETQ. The CDR3 sequence is 15 residues long.

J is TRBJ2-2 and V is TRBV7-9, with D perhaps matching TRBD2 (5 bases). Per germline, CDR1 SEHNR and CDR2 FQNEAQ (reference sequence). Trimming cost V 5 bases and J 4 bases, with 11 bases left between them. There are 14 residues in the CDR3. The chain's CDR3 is CASSPEGTTGELFF. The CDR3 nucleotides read TGTGCCAGCAGCCCAGAGGGCACCACCGGGGAGCTGTTTTTT.

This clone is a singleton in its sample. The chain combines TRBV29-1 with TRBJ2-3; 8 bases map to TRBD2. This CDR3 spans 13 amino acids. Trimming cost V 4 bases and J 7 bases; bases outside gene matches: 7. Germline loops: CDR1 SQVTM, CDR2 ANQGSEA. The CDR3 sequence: CSVGKRGTYTQYF. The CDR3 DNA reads TGCAGCGTTGGCAAGCGGGGGACGTATACGCAGTATTTT.

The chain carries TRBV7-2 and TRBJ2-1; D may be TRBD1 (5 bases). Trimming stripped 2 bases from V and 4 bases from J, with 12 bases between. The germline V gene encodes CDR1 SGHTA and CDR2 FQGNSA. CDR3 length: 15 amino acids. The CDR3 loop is CASSLYGATYNEQFF. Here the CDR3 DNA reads TGTGCCAGCAGCTTATATGGGGCCACTTACAATGAGCAGTTCTTC.

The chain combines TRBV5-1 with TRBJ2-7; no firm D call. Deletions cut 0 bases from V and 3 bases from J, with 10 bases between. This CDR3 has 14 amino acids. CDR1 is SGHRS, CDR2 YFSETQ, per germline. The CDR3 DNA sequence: TGCGCCAGCAGCTTGGGTGGGTACCTCTACGAGCAGTACTTC. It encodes CASSLGGYLYEQYF.

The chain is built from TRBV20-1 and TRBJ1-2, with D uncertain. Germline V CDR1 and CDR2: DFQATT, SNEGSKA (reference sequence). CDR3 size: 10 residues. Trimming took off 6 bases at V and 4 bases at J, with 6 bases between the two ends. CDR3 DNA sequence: TGCAGTGCCGGCCTCTATGGCTACACCTTC. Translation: CSAGLYGYTF.

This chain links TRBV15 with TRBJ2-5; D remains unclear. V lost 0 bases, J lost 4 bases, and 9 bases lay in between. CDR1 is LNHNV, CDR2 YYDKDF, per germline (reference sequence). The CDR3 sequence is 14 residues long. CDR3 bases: TGTGCCACCAGCAGAGATAAGGCCGTAGAGACCCAGTACTTC. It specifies CATSRDKAVETQYF.

CDR3 residues: CASSSPSGSHEQYF. For the CDR3, the DNA is TGTGCCAGCAGTTCTCCCTCAGGGTCCCACGAGCAGTACTTC. The chain combines TRBV28 with TRBJ2-7; D is possibly TRBD1 (5 bases). CDR1 and CDR2 from the germline V gene are MDHEN and SYDVKM. The V end lost 4 bases, the J end lost 5 bases, and 15 bases lay between the germline ends. The CDR3 runs to 14 residues.

The CDR3 DNA is TGTGCCAGCGGGCGGACAGGACGTCTAGCTGAAGCTTTCTTT. Its protein product is CASGRTGRLAEAFF. V gene TRBV27 combines with J gene TRBJ1-1; 7 nucleotides match TRBD1. CDR1 MNHEY and CDR2 SMNVEV come from the germline V gene (reference sequence). Trimming cost V 8 bases and J 6 bases; bases outside gene matches: 12. CDR3 length: 14 amino acids.

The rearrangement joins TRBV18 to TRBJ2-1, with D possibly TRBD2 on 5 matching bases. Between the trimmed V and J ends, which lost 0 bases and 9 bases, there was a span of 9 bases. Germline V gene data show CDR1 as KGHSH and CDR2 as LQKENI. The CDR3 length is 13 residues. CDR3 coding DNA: TGTGCCAGCTCACCACCAGGACGGGGTGAGCAGTTCTTC. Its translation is CASSPPGRGEQFF.

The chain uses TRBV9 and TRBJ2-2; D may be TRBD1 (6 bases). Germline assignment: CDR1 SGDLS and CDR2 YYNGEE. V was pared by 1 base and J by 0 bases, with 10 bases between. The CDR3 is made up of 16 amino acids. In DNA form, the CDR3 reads TGTGCCAGCAGCGTAAAAACAGGGACGAACACCGGGGAGCTGTTTTTT. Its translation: CASSVKTGTNTGELFF.

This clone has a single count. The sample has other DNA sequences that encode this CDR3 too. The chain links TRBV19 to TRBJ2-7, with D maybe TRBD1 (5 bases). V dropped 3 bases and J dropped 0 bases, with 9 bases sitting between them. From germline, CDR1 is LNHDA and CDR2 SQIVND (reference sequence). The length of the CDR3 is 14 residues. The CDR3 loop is CASSITGSSYEQYF. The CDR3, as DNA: TGTGCCAGTAGTATCACAGGCAGCTCCTACGAGCAGTACTTC.

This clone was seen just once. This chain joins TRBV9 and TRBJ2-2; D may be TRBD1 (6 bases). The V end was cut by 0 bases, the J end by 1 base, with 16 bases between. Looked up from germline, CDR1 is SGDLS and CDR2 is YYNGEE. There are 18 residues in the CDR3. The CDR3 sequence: CASSVVGRTELNTGELFF. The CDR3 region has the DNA TGTGCCAGCAGCGTAGTGGGGCGGACAGAGCTGAACACCGGGGAGCTGTTTTTT.

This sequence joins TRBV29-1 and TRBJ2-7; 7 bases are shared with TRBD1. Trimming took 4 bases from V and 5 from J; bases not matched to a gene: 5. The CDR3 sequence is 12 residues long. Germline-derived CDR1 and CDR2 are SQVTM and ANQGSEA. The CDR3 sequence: CSVARGHDEQYF. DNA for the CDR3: TGCAGCGTTGCTAGGGGGCACGACGAGCAGTACTTC.

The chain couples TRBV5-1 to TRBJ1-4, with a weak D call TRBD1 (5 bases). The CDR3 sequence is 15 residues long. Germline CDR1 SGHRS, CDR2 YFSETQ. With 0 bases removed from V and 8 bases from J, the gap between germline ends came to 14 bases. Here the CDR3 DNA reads TGCGCCAGCAGCTTGGCTAGGGGTTGGGAAGAAAAACTGTTTTTT. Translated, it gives CASSLARGWEEKLFF.

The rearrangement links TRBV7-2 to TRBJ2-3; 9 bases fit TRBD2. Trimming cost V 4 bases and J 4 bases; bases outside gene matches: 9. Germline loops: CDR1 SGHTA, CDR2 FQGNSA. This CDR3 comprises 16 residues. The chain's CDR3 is CASSSALGGRADTQYF. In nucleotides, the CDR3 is TGTGCCAGCAGCTCAGCTTTGGGCGGGAGGGCAGATACGCAGTATTTT.